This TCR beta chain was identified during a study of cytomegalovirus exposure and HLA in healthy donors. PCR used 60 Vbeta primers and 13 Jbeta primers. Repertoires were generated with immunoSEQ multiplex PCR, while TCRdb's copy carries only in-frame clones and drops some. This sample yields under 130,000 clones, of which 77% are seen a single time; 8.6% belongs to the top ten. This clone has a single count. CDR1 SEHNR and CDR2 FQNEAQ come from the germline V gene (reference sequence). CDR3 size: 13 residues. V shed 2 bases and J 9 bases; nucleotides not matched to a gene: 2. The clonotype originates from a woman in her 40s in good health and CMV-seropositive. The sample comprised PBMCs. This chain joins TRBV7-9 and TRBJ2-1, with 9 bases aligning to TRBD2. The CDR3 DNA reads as TGTGCCAGCAGCTTAAGGCGGGAGGGTGAGCAGTTCTTC. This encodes CASSLRREGEQFF.